This TCR beta chain was recorded in a study of OX40 agonist ivuxolimab in advanced cancers. Across the study: With ivuxolimab, an agonistic anti-OX40 (CD134) antibody, patients were treated. Whole-study results and caveats: On average, CD8+ T cells had more expanded clones than CD4+.

Trimming cost V 0 bases and J 8 bases, with 13 bases left between them. CDR3 length equals 14 residues. Germline V gene lookup returns CDR1 SGHDN and CDR2 FVKESK. The protocol was immunoSEQ multiplex PCR, while the TCRdb copy is restricted to in-frame clones and leaves out a portion. The table includes tens of thousands of clones, 70% to 90% detected once. The sample holds a few counts of this clone. Its antigen remains unknown. The chain links TRBV14 to TRBJ1-2; D is possibly TRBD1 (5 bases). The clonotype comes from an adult with an advanced solid tumor such as melanoma, head and neck, liver or kidney cancer. The specimen comprised CD4+ or CD8+ T cells sorted from blood, sampled in a trial of the OX40 agonist ivuxolimab. CDR3 bases: TGTGCCAGCAGCCAAGACAGGGTAGCGGAAGGCTACACCTTC. The encoded protein is CASSQDRVAEGYTF.